A selection of T cell receptor beta chains follows, all from one sample in a study of T cell responses to AZD1222 COVID-19 vaccine. Profiling relied on immunoSEQ multiplex PCR, and the TCRdb table lists in-frame clones only, not all of them. The sample shows around 78,000 clones, around nine tenths of them seen only once. The starting material was peripheral blood, obtained on day 0 of AZD1222 vaccination. These receptors were collected from an adult in good health. Each CDR3 is given with its conserved first and last residue. The order of the fields is CDR3 length, D gene, V gene, clone size, J gene, CDR3 protein, CDR3 DNA. The D gene is left open where the match is weak. Clone size appears in some rows only: once, few, many, or a class for an expanded clone.

16	-	TRBV19	-	TRBJ2-2	CASNSSSIPNTGELFF	TGTGCCAGTAATTCCTCATCCATACCGAACACCGGGGAGCTGTTTTTT
12	TRBD1	TRBV15	once	TRBJ1-1	CATSLRQGEAFF	TGTGCCACCAGCTTACGACAGGGTGAAGCTTTCTTT
16	-	TRBV5-4	-	TRBJ2-2	CASSLGQGPNTGELFF	TGTGCCAGCAGCTTAGGCCAAGGGCCGAACACCGGGGAGCTGTTTTTT
15	TRBD1	TRBV14	-	TRBJ1-1	CASSQSRTGFTEAFF	TGTGCCAGCAGCCAATCCCGGACAGGGTTTACTGAAGCTTTCTTT
13	-	TRBV5-1	-	TRBJ1-5	CASSPGGNQPQHF	TGCGCCAGCAGCCCAGGGGGCAATCAGCCCCAGCATTTT
16	TRBD2	TRBV5-6	-	TRBJ2-3	CASRLRLAGSTDTQYF	TGTGCCAGCAGGTTACGACTAGCGGGTAGCACAGATACGCAGTATTTT
12	-	TRBV9	-	TRBJ2-1	CASSVRFHEQFF	TGTGCCAGCAGCGTGAGGTTCCATGAGCAGTTCTTC
16	-	TRBV5-1	-	TRBJ2-3	CASSFGPGRGTDTQYF	TGCGCCAGCAGCTTCGGACCGGGCCGGGGCACAGATACGCAGTATTTT
15	TRBD1	TRBV4-3	-	TRBJ1-4	CASSQGTGVGEKLFF	TGCGCCAGCAGCCAGGGTACAGGGGTAGGAGAAAAACTGTTTTTT
13	-	TRBV11-3	-	TRBJ2-1	CASSYIDRSEQFF	TGTGCCAGCAGCTATATAGACAGGAGTGAGCAGTTCTTC
14	-	TRBV6-1	-	TRBJ1-2	CASSESGTGYGYTF	TGTGCCAGCAGTGAATCCGGGACGGGCTATGGCTACACCTTC
15	TRBD1	TRBV27	-	TRBJ1-4	CASSPRDRAYQRLFF	TGTGCCAGCAGTCCCCGGGACAGAGCCTATCAAAGGCTGTTTTTT
15	TRBD1	TRBV5-1	-	TRBJ1-2	CASSGQVMTTGGYTF	TGCGCCAGCAGCGGACAGGTCATGACGACTGGCGGCTACACCTTC
15	TRBD1	TRBV28	many	TRBJ1-2	CASKYRGTPNYGYTF	TGTGCCAGCAAATACAGGGGAACCCCTAACTATGGCTACACCTTC
12	TRBD1	TRBV30	-	TRBJ1-1	CASGQMNTEAFF	TGTGCCTCGGGACAGATGAACACTGAAGCTTTCTTT
15	TRBD1	TRBV7-6	-	TRBJ1-3	CASSRQTGSGNTIYF	TGTGCCAGCAGCCGACAGACAGGGTCGGGAAACACCATATATTTT
16	-	TRBV14	-	TRBJ2-7	CASSQDRNGEPYEQYF	TGTGCCAGCAGCCAAGATAGGAACGGGGAACCCTACGAGCAGTACTTC
10	TRBD1	TRBV2	-	TRBJ1-2	CASSEDRVAF	TGTGCCAGCAGCGAAGACAGGGTCGCCTTC
13	-	TRBV12-3/TRBV12-4	-	TRBJ2-7	CASRKGLLYEQYF	TGTGCCAGCAGGAAGGGACTCCTCTACGAGCAGTACTTC
14	TRBD1	TRBV6-5	-	TRBJ1-1	CASSYGTGNTEAFF	TGTGCCAGCAGTTACGGGACAGGGAACACTGAAGCTTTCTTT
14	-	TRBV28	-	TRBJ1-5	CASSLRNGNQPQHF	TGTGCCAGCAGTTTACGGAACGGCAATCAGCCCCAGCATTTT
16	-	TRBV4-1	-	TRBJ1-3	CASSQEGAFSGNTIYF	TGCGCCAGCAGCCAAGAGGGGGCCTTCTCTGGAAACACCATATATTTT
14	TRBD1	TRBV5-6	-	TRBJ1-1	CASSFGQGDTEAFF	TGTGCCAGCAGCTTTGGACAGGGGGACACTGAAGCTTTCTTT
16	TRBD1	TRBV30	once	TRBJ1-2	CAQTPERTGLSYGYTF	TGTGCTCAGACCCCAGAAAGGACAGGGCTATCCTATGGCTACACCTTC
13	-	TRBV5-1	-	TRBJ2-7	CASSYGRFGVQYF	TGCGCCAGCAGCTATGGGAGATTTGGAGTGCAGTACTTC
13	-	TRBV9	-	TRBJ2-5	CASSWRDSETQYF	TGTGCCAGCAGCTGGAGGGATTCTGAGACCCAGTACTTC
13	-	TRBV5-6	-	TRBJ2-2	CASSFMGSGELFF	TGTGCCAGCAGCTTTATGGGAAGTGGGGAGCTGTTTTTT
13	-	TRBV5-1	-	TRBJ1-1	CASRGFGNTEAFF	TGCGCCAGTAGGGGGTTTGGGAACACTGAAGCTTTCTTT
12	-	TRBV19	-	TRBJ1-1	CASSFRQGSPFF	TGTGCCAGTAGTTTTCGGCAGGGATCACCTTTCTTT
15	-	TRBV7-8	-	TRBJ2-7	CASSSIRGGAYEQYF	TGTGCCAGCAGCTCCATACGTGGGGGAGCCTACGAGCAGTACTTC
13	-	TRBV12-3/TRBV12-4	-	TRBJ1-1	CASSATANTEAFF	TGTGCCAGCAGCGCCACAGCGAACACTGAAGCTTTCTTT
12	-	TRBV25-1	-	TRBJ1-2	CASSEQGYGYTF	TGTGCCAGCAGTGAACAGGGGTATGGCTACACCTTC
12	-	TRBV11-2	medium-sized	TRBJ2-2	CASPTYTGELFF	TGTGCCAGCCCCACCTACACCGGGGAGCTGTTTTTT
16	-	TRBV7-3	-	TRBJ1-1	CASSLLPPDMNTEAFF	TGTGCCAGCAGCTTATTGCCCCCGGACATGAACACTGAAGCTTTCTTT